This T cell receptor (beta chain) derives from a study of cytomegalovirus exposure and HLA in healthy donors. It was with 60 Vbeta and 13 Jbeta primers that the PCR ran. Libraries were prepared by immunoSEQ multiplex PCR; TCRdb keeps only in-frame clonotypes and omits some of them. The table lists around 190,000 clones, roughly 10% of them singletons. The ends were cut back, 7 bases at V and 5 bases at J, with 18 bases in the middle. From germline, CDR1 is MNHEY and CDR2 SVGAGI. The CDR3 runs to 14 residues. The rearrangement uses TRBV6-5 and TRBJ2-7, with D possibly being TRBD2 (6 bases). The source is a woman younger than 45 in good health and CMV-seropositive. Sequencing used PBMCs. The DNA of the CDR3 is TGTGCCAGCAAGCTCTACGGGAGAAGGGACGAGCAGTACTTC. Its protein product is CASKLYGRRDEQYF.